These T cell receptor beta chains were read from a single sample in a study of cytomegalovirus exposure and HLA in healthy donors. Method: immunoSEQ multiplex PCR; TCRdb's copy keeps in-frame clones and lacks some. The sample has approximately 220,000 clones; around four fifths are singletons. Sequencing input: PBMCs. The receptors shown here come from a woman in her twenties or thirties in good health and CMV-seropositive. Both conserved end residues are trimmed from each CDR3. Some rows mark clone size as missing; the rest say once, few, many or name a class of expanded clone.

V: TRBV2; size: few; CDR3: ASSEGPEGYT
V: TRBV7-3; size: NA; CDR3: ASSLIREGNQPQH
V: TRBV28; size: few; CDR3: ASSLGSYGYT
V: TRBV30; size: once; CDR3: ACTWAGGNTEAF
V: TRBV19; size: NA; CDR3: ASRTGGTDTQY
V: TRBV27; size: NA; CDR3: ASSRPGLVNEQF
V: TRBV6-1; size: NA; CDR3: ASGMVAGVLYEQF
V: TRBV7-9; size: few; CDR3: ASSHPMGKSGTNYGYT
V: TRBV5-1; size: NA; CDR3: ASSPKPKGRLYEQY
V: TRBV4-1; size: NA; CDR3: ASSQLVHSGSGDEQF
V: TRBV30; size: NA; CDR3: AWATGLTEAF
V: TRBV29-1; size: NA; CDR3: SAKTSGRSTGELF
V: TRBV6-4; size: NA; CDR3: ASSELGTWEQY
V: TRBV5-1; size: NA; CDR3: ASSFSTDTQY
V: TRBV30; size: few; CDR3: AWTRSDTQY
V: TRBV27; size: NA; CDR3: ASRTPRNEQF
V: TRBV7-9; size: once; CDR3: ASSWGTEAYEQY
V: TRBV10-2; size: NA; CDR3: ASSEAGYGYT
V: TRBV6-1; size: few; CDR3: ASTMTSGDSYEQY
V: TRBV30; size: NA; CDR3: AWRAVNEKLF
V: TRBV13; size: once; CDR3: ASSFRGEREGRGEEQY
V: TRBV27; size: NA; CDR3: ASSPRDSTYEQY
V: TRBV30; size: NA; CDR3: AWSVQREDEQY
V: TRBV5-4; size: NA; CDR3: ASSPGGEHYGYT
V: TRBV6-5; size: NA; CDR3: ASSGSGRDTQY
V: TRBV28; size: NA; CDR3: ASSLLPGYAGTYEQY
V: TRBV6-4; size: medium-sized; CDR3: ASSEAGTGGSGELF
V: TRBV6-5; size: once; CDR3: ASSYLETQY
V: TRBV5-1; size: NA; CDR3: ASSLGGFDSGNTIY
V: TRBV15; size: NA; CDR3: ATSTDYSYEQY
V: TRBV9; size: NA; CDR3: ASSRLAGGTYNEQF
V: TRBV18; size: NA; CDR3: ASQTGQDNYGYT
V: TRBV6-5; size: NA; CDR3: ATRLRNWDTQY
V: TRBV9; size: NA; CDR3: ASSAGQGNYGYT
V: TRBV25-1; size: NA; CDR3: ASSEPVNTEAF
V: TRBV9; size: NA; CDR3: ASSVDLGSGEKLF
V: TRBV4-3; size: NA; CDR3: ASSQTGTSGGSYNEQF
V: TRBV27; size: NA; CDR3: ASSFRQPSYNEQF
V: TRBV10-3; size: NA; CDR3: AISEGQSNTYGYT
V: TRBV5-6; size: NA; CDR3: ASSLRRDRGRGTDTQY
V: TRBV27; size: few; CDR3: ASSLLGASYGYT
V: TRBV5-1; size: NA; CDR3: ASSSDGNNQPQH